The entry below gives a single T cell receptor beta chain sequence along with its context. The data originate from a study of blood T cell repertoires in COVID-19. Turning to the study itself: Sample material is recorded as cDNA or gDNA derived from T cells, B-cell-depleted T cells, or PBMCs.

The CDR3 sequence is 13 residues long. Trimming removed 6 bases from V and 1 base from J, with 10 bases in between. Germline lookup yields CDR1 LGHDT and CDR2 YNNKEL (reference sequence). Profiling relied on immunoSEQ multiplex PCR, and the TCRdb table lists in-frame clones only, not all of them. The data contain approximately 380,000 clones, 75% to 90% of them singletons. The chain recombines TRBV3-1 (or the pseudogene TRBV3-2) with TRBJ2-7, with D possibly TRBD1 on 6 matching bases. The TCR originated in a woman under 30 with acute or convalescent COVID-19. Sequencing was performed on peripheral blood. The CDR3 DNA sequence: TGTGCCAGCAGTCGACAGGTTTCCTACGAGCAGTACTTC. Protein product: CASSRQVSYEQYF.